The 13 T cell receptor beta chains listed next were all sequenced from one sample in a study of Ad26.COV2.S vaccination and SARS-CoV-2 variants. Treatment of the sample: around 19 received Ad26.COV2.S at low or high dose, single or two shots; roughly five received placebo; per-sample allocation not given. Day 63 after the first injection of vaccine or placebo was the sampling time. The assay was immunoSEQ multiplex PCR, and TCRdb's table has in-frame clones only and misses some. Among fewer than 600,000 clones listed, 89% were seen once. Sequenced material: peripheral blood, taken in a trial of Ad26.COV2.S vaccine versus placebo. The receptors were sampled from a person aged 18 to 65 who received the Ad26.COV2.S COVID-19 vaccine or a placebo.

This clone was recorded once. This chain connects TRBV7-9 to TRBJ1-2; no clear D gene. Germline CDR1 is SEHNR and CDR2 is FQNEAQ (reference sequence). CDR3 length equals 14 residues. V was trimmed by 1 base and J by 8 bases, leaving 14 bases between them. The CDR3, as DNA: TGTGCCAGCAGCTTAGTTGGTGACATGGGAGGCTACACCTTC. Protein product: CASSLVGDMGGYTF.

The V gene is TRBV18, the J gene TRBJ1-3; D is perhaps TRBD1 (5 bases). V was cut by 6 bases and J by 3 bases, with 18 bases left in between. The CDR3 has 16 residues. Germline V gene data show CDR1 as KGHSH and CDR2 as LQKENI. The CDR3 DNA follows: TGTGCCAGCTCCCGAACCCGAGGGACGGATGGAAACACCATATATTTT. Amino acids: CASSRTRGTDGNTIYF.

V gene TRBV28 combines with J gene TRBJ2-5, with TRBD2 as a possible D gene (6 bases). The CDR3 runs to 15 residues. Trimming took 6 bases from V and 5 from J, leaving 19 bases between them. In germline, CDR1 is MDHEN, CDR2 SYDVKM. The CDR3 loop is CASSPPREIGETQYF. The CDR3 region has the DNA TGTGCCAGCAGCCCACCCCGGGAGATAGGGGAGACCCAGTACTTC.

This clone was found once. The rearrangement joins TRBV2 to TRBJ2-1; 11 bases agree with TRBD1. Unmatched junction bases numbered 6, after V lost 8 bases and J lost 6 bases. This CDR3 has 14 amino acids. Germline V gene sequence: CDR1 SNHLY, CDR2 FYNNEI. DNA for the CDR3: TGTGCCAGCGGGGGACAGGGGGGAAGCAATGAGCAGTTCTTC. Translated: CASGGQGGSNEQFF.

Concerning this clone itself: This CDR3 is also generated by other DNA sequences in the sample. This chain connects TRBV19 to TRBJ1-2, with D hard to call. The CDR3 loop spans 15 amino acids. Germline V gene data show CDR1 as LNHDA and CDR2 as SQIVND (reference sequence). Trimming cost V 3 bases and J 0 bases, with 11 bases left between them. CDR3 sequence reads: CASSIWAGANYGYTF. In DNA form, the CDR3 reads TGTGCCAGTAGTATCTGGGCAGGAGCTAACTATGGCTACACCTTC.

This chain links TRBV7-9 with TRBJ2-2; TRBD1 aligns across 9 bases. Losses at the gene ends were 3 bases for V and 4 bases for J; bases not matched to a gene: 15. Germline V gives CDR1 SEHNR, CDR2 FQNEAQ (reference sequence). This CDR3 contains 19 residues. CDR3 in amino acids: CASSFSFLWDRATTGELFF. The CDR3, as DNA: TGTGCCAGCAGCTTTTCGTTTTTGTGGGACAGGGCTACCACCGGGGAGCTGTTTTTT.

This clone was detected once. The J gene is TRBJ2-7, the V gene TRBV19; D is uncertain. CDR1 and CDR2 from the germline V gene are LNHDA and SQIVND (reference sequence). The CDR3 consists of 9 residues. Here the CDR3 DNA reads TGTGCCAGGCGGACCAGAGAGCAAGTC. Protein sequence: CARRTREQV.

The chain joins TRBV7-9 to TRBJ2-7; a weak D match, TRBD1 (6 bases). The V end was cut by 4 bases, the J end by 5 bases, with 15 bases between. Germline assignment: CDR1 SEHNR and CDR2 FQNEAQ (reference sequence). There are 14 residues in the CDR3. CDR3 sequence reads: CASSSETGIHEQYF. CDR3 coding DNA: TGTGCCAGCAGCTCAGAGACAGGTATCCACGAGCAGTACTTC.

This sequence joins TRBV13 and TRBJ2-7; the D is unclear. CDR3 size: 13 residues. Per germline, CDR1 PRHDT and CDR2 FYEKMQ (reference sequence). V was pared by 6 bases and J by 2 bases, with 11 bases between. The DNA of the CDR3 is TGTGCCAGCAGTAGACGGACCACCTACGAGCAGTACTTC. Encoded protein: CASSRRTTYEQYF. Using reference TRBV13 and TRBJ2-7 for the parts outside the CDR3, the full variable domain is AAGVIQSPRHLIKEKRETATLKCYPIPRHDTVYWYQQGPGQDPQFLISFYEKMQSDKGSIPDRFSAQQFSDYHSELNMSSLELGDSALYFCASSRRTTYEQYFGPGTRLTVT.

The chain links TRBV6-5 to TRBJ1-4; tentative D call: TRBD1 (6 bases). V was pared by 0 bases and J by 7 bases, with 12 bases between. CDR3 length equals 15 residues. The germline V gene encodes CDR1 MNHEY and CDR2 SVGAGI. CDR3 nucleotide sequence: TGTGCCAGCAGTTACTCGAACAGGGTAACTGAAAAACTGTTTTTT. It codes for CASSYSNRVTEKLFF.

The chain uses TRBV7-9 and TRBJ2-5; 9 positions match TRBD1. Trimming took 1 base from V and 5 from J; bases not matched to a gene: 11. This CDR3 is built from 17 residues. In germline, CDR1 is SEHNR, CDR2 FQNEAQ (reference sequence). The CDR3 DNA reads as TGTGCCAGCAGCTTAGGGAGTGGGACAGGGTTTAGGGAGACCCAGTACTTC. Protein: CASSLGSGTGFRETQYF.

The chain links TRBV7-8 to TRBJ1-4, with a possible D match to TRBD1 (5 bases). The CDR3 loop spans 18 amino acids. CDR1 SGHVS and CDR2 FQNEAQ come from the germline V gene. Deletions cut 4 bases from V and 8 bases from J, with 26 bases between. Here the CDR3 reads CASSSYRFPTYPGEKLFF. The CDR3 DNA sequence: TGTGCCAGCAGCTCGTACAGGTTCCCCACCTACCCGGGGGAAAAACTGTTTTTT.

The chain uses TRBV7-9 and TRBJ2-1; the D is unclear. The germline V and J ends were trimmed by 4 bases and 6 bases, with 7 bases remaining between them. Germline V gives CDR1 SEHNR, CDR2 FQNEAQ (reference sequence). This CDR3 has 12 residues. The CDR3 sequence is CASSSPGNEQFF. The CDR3, as DNA: TGTGCCAGCAGCTCCCCAGGCAATGAGCAGTTCTTC.